This TCR beta chain was recorded in a study of shared clonotypes between healthy human individuals. Ten immunoSEQ deep assay plates served to sequence unsorted PBMC DNA. Using immunoSEQ multiplex PCR, the repertoire was profiled, and TCRdb retains in-frame clones only, with some absent. The sample consists of about 490,000 clones, around 85% of them appearing once. Trimming left V 4 bases short and J 7 bases short, with 10 bases between. Germline V lookup: CDR1 SGHDN, CDR2 FVKESK. CDR3 length: 12 residues. The sequence came from a woman in her forties in good health. Some clones in this sample may be carry-over from other donors' samples. The rearrangement links TRBV14 to TRBJ2-5; tentatively, D is TRBD1 or TRBD2 (5 bases each). Sequenced material: PBMCs. The CDR3 region is CASSPPGGTQYF. CDR3 nucleotides: TGTGCCAGCAGCCCTCCTGGGGGGACCCAGTACTTC.